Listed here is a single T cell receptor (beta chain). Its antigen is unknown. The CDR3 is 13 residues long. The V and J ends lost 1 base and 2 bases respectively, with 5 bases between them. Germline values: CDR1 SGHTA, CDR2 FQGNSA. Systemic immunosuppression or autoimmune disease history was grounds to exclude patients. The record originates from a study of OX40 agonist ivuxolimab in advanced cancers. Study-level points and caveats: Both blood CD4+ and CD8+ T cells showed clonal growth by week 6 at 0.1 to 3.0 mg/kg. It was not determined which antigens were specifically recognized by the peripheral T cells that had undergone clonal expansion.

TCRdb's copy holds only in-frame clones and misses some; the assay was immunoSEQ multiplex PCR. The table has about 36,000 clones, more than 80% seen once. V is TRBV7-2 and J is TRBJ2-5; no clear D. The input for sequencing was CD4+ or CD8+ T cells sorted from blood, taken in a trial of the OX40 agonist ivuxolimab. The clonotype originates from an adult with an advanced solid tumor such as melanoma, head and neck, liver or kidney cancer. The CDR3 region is CASSLGLQETQYF. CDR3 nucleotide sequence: TGTGCCAGCAGCTTAGGTCTACAAGAGACCCAGTACTTC.